This T cell receptor beta chain was recovered during a study of graft-versus-host responses after intestinal transplantation. About the research overall: For two to three years after anti-thymocyte globulin induction, all recipients took tacrolimus and steroids. General observations from the study: Graft-donor T cell macrochimerism in patients accompanied high graft-versus-host to host-versus-graft clonal ratios in allografts. In recipient marrow, GvH clones were found, and some appeared first in ileum or blood.

Data came from immunoSEQ multiplex PCR; TCRdb stores just in-frame clones and leaves some out. The data contain approximately 85,000 clones, roughly 90% of them singletons. This clone was counted once. Its cognate antigen is unknown. Germline V gene data show CDR1 as SGHAT and CDR2 as FQNNGV. The trim removed 4 bases at V and 5 bases at J, leaving 3 bases unmatched. The CDR3 spans 13 residues. The material sequenced was unstimulated CD8+ T cells sorted from spleen or lymph node cells, taken before transplant. The chain is built from TRBV11-2 and TRBJ1-2; 8 bases match TRBD1. This receptor was taken from a human donor who was the organ donor for an intestinal transplant. The CDR3 bases are TGTGCCAGCAGCTCACAGGGGGTTTATGGCTACACCTTC. Its translation: CASSSQGVYGYTF.